One and the same sample provided the 19 T cell receptor beta chains below, sequenced in a study of T cell responses to AZD1222 COVID-19 vaccine. The table came from immunoSEQ multiplex PCR; TCRdb's copy has only in-frame clones and leaves some out. The sample records 200,000 to 250,000 clones, more than 85% being singletons. The sequencing here drew on peripheral blood, taken on day 0 of MenACWY control vaccination. All receptors derive from an adult in good health.

The chain carries TRBV7-9 and TRBJ2-3, with 8 bases matching TRBD1. CDR3 length: 14 amino acids. Germline-derived CDR1 and CDR2 are SEHNR and FQNEAQ (reference sequence). The junction had 5 bases not matched to a gene; V was cut back by 5 bases and J by 4 bases. CDR3 nucleotide sequence: TGTGCCAGCAGCCGCGGACAGGGTTCAGATACGCAGTATTTT. Amino acids: CASSRGQGSDTQYF.

The gene calls are TRBV19 and TRBJ1-1, with D uncertain. With 5 bases removed from V and 6 bases from J, the gap between germline ends came to 16 bases. The CDR3 spans 14 residues. CDR1 and CDR2 (germline): LNHDA, SQIVND (reference sequence). The chain's CDR3 is CASSATPQSAEAFF. In nucleotides, the CDR3 is TGTGCCAGTAGTGCCACCCCACAGTCGGCTGAAGCTTTCTTT.

The chain couples TRBV13 to TRBJ1-5, with 10 bases identical to TRBD1. V dropped 5 bases and J dropped 7; count of bases not matched to a gene: 14. The germline V gene encodes CDR1 PRHDT and CDR2 FYEKMQ (reference sequence). CDR3 length: 17 amino acids. DNA of the CDR3: TGTGCCAGCAGCCCGGGTGGCGGGACAGGGGTCAGACAGCCCCAGCATTTT. Translation: CASSPGGGTGVRQPQHF.

The chain employs TRBV4-3 and TRBJ1-4; maybe TRBD1 (5 bases). CDR1 LGHNA and CDR2 YSLEER come from the germline V gene. The length of the CDR3 is 16 residues. V lost 3 bases, J lost 7 bases, and 18 bases lay in between. The CDR3 sequence is CASSQRGGAGGEKLFF. The CDR3 nucleotides are TGCGCCAGCAGCCAGAGGGGAGGGGCAGGAGGTGAAAAACTGTTTTTT.

The CDR3 DNA is TGTGCCAGCTCACGGAACGGGGCGGGAAGCACAGATACGCAGTATTTT. It yields the protein CASSRNGAGSTDTQYF. V and J are TRBV18 and TRBJ2-3; TRBD2 might be the D (6 bases). Per the germline V gene, CDR1 is KGHSH and CDR2 is LQKENI. This CDR3 contains 16 residues. V was clipped by 4 bases and J by 0 bases, with 14 bases between them.

The V call is TRBV6-5, the J call TRBJ2-2; 8 bases are shared with TRBD1. The V gene's germline CDR1 is MNHEY and CDR2 SVGAGI. CDR3 length equals 15 residues. Losses at the gene ends were 5 bases for V and 1 base for J; bases not matched to a gene: 3. CDR3 sequence reads: CASSPGQGNTGELFF. The CDR3 DNA sequence: TGTGCCAGCAGTCCAGGACAGGGGAACACCGGGGAGCTGTTTTTT.

CDR3 residues: CASSKQGNRVPWEKLFF. CDR3 DNA sequence: TGTGCCAGTAGTAAGCAGGGGAATCGAGTTCCTTGGGAAAAACTGTTTTTT. The rearrangement joins TRBV19 to TRBJ1-4; TRBD1 is a possible D gene (6 bases). V lost 4 bases and J lost 8, with 23 bases in between. The CDR3 is made up of 17 amino acids. Germline-derived CDR1 and CDR2 are LNHDA and SQIVND (reference sequence).

Turning to this clone: Other DNA sequences of this sample code for an identical CDR3. The chain employs TRBV5-1 and TRBJ1-3, with D uncertain. The CDR3 length is 14 residues. Trimming left V 0 bases short and J 0 bases short, with 4 bases between. Germline V lookup: CDR1 SGHRS, CDR2 YFSETQ. This CDR3 is CASSLEGSGNTIYF. As DNA, the CDR3 is TGCGCCAGCAGCTTGGAGGGCTCTGGAAACACCATATATTTT.

The rearrangement uses TRBV5-1 and TRBJ2-2; D may be TRBD1 (6 bases). This CDR3 is built from 14 residues. Germline CDR1 reads SGHRS; CDR2 reads YFSETQ. Trimming removed 2 bases from V and 7 bases from J, with 12 bases in between. The CDR3 loop reads CASSLGQWGGELFF. DNA for the CDR3: TGCGCCAGCAGCTTAGGACAGTGGGGCGGGGAGCTGTTTTTT.

The chain has TRBV6-4 and TRBJ1-2, with 11 bases lining up with TRBD1. The CDR3 runs to 15 residues. The germline V gene has CDR1 MRHNA and CDR2 SNTAGT. V shed 5 bases and J 2 bases; nucleotides not matched to a gene: 4. The CDR3 spells CASSPRTGGNYGYTF. CDR3 DNA: TGTGCCAGCAGTCCTCGGACAGGGGGCAACTATGGCTACACCTTC.

The rearrangement links TRBV2 to TRBJ1-5; D is possibly TRBD1 (5 bases). There are 13 residues in the CDR3. In germline, CDR1 is SNHLY, CDR2 FYNNEI. Trimming shortened V by 10 bases and J by 4 bases, and 14 bases separated the two germline ends. The CDR3 protein is CATTADSNQPQHF. The CDR3, as DNA: TGTGCCACCACTGCCGACAGTAATCAGCCCCAGCATTTT. Complete variable domain (other parts from reference TRBV2 and TRBJ1-5): EPEVTQTPSHQVTQMGQEVILRCVPISNHLYFYWYRQILGQKVEFLVSFYNNEISEKSEIFDDQFSVERPDGSNFTLKIRSTKLEDSAMYFCATTADSNQPQHFGDGTRLSIL.

This clone showed up just once. Other DNA sequences in this sample translate to the same CDR3. The chain couples TRBV10-3 to TRBJ2-3, with 11 bases matching TRBD2. CDR1 and CDR2 (germline): ENHRY, SYGVKD. V dropped 6 bases and J dropped 3; count of bases not matched to a gene: 5. This CDR3 contains 15 residues. The CDR3 DNA reads TGTGCCATCAGCCCCGGACTAGCGGGTACAGATACGCAGTATTTT. As protein: CAISPGLAGTDTQYF.

The rearrangement links TRBV2 to TRBJ1-5, with D unresolved. This CDR3 is 14 amino acids long. V lost 6 bases and J 0 bases, leaving 9 bases between the germline ends. CDR1 and CDR2 from the germline V gene are SNHLY and FYNNEI. CDR3 protein: CASREANSNQPQHF. In DNA, the CDR3 is TGTGCCAGCAGGGAGGCGAATAGCAATCAGCCCCAGCATTTT.

The chain combines TRBV19 with TRBJ2-7; 8 nucleotides agree with TRBD1. Germline V gene data show CDR1 as LNHDA and CDR2 as SQIVND (reference sequence). CDR3 length equals 14 residues. V trimming: 4 bases; J trimming: 7 bases; junction bases outside the gene matches: 9. The DNA of the CDR3 is TGTGCCAGTAGTAGCAACAGGGGGGTTGTGGAGCAGTACTTC. This translates into CASSSNRGVVEQYF.

V and J are TRBV18 and TRBJ1-1; TRBD1 is a possible D gene (5 bases). The V gene's germline CDR1 is KGHSH and CDR2 LQKENI. This CDR3 is built from 13 residues. Between the trimmed V and J ends, which lost 6 bases and 7 bases, there was a span of 15 bases. CDR3 coding DNA: TGTGCCAGCTCCCTAGGGGCAAGGGGTGAAGCTTTCTTT. Protein: CASSLGARGEAFF.

CDR3 in amino acids: CASSADRPNEKLFF. The CDR3 DNA follows: TGTGCCAGCAGCGCCGACAGGCCCAATGAAAAACTGTTTTTT. V is TRBV7-8 and J is TRBJ1-4, with D possibly matching TRBD1 (6 bases). This CDR3 is 14 amino acids long. V dropped 5 bases and J dropped 5 bases, with 12 bases sitting between them. Germline-derived CDR1 and CDR2 are SGHVS and FQNEAQ.

The CDR3 sequence: CATSRDASGSTQYF. The CDR3 region has the DNA TGTGCCACCAGCAGAGATGCTAGCGGGTCTACACAGTACTTC. The chain couples TRBV15 to TRBJ2-7; 8 positions agree with TRBD2. This CDR3 is 14 amino acids long. Trimming removed 0 bases from V and 10 bases from J; junction bases left unmatched: 8. Germline CDR1 reads LNHNV; CDR2 reads YYDKDF (reference sequence).

The rearrangement joins TRBV6-5 to TRBJ2-5; 7 bases agree with TRBD1. Germline lookup yields CDR1 MNHEY and CDR2 SVGAGI. The CDR3 extends over 14 amino acids. After removal of 1 base from V and 5 bases from J, the junction contained 4 bases not matched to a gene. DNA of the CDR3: TGTGCCAGCAGTTACTTTACAGGGGAGGAGACCCAGTACTTC. Translating it yields CASSYFTGEETQYF.

This chain connects TRBV4-3 to TRBJ1-1; the D gene is possibly TRBD1 (5 bases). CDR3 size: 13 residues. The ends were cut back, 5 bases at V and 4 bases at J, with 11 bases in the middle. Germline values: CDR1 LGHNA, CDR2 YSLEER. Here the CDR3 reads CASSWGRGTEAFF. The CDR3 nucleotides read TGCGCCAGCAGCTGGGGGAGGGGCACTGAAGCTTTCTTT.